What follows are 18 T cell receptor beta chains derived from one specimen sequenced in a study of blood T cell repertoires in COVID-19. Method: immunoSEQ multiplex PCR; TCRdb's copy keeps in-frame clones and lacks some. Of about 210,000 clones listed, roughly 90% are singletons. The sequencing input was PBMCs or T cells enriched from blood (not recorded which). The receptors come from a man aged 18 to 29 with acute COVID-19.

The chain recombines TRBV13 with TRBJ2-7; possible D gene TRBD2, 6 bases. CDR3 length equals 15 residues. V lost 5 bases and J lost 3, with 17 bases in between. Germline lookup yields CDR1 PRHDT and CDR2 FYEKMQ (reference sequence). The CDR3 sequence is CASSPTGRGVYEQYF. CDR3 DNA sequence: TGTGCCAGCAGCCCGACGGGGCGCGGGGTCTACGAGCAGTACTTC.

The chain combines TRBV3-1 (or the pseudogene TRBV3-2) with TRBJ1-2; 9 bases are shared with TRBD1. V trimming: 1 base; J trimming: 7 bases; junction bases outside the gene matches: 4. Germline V gives CDR1 LGHDT, CDR2 YNNKEL (reference sequence). The CDR3 spans 14 residues. The CDR3 loop reads CASSQGGQGFGYTF. In nucleotides, the CDR3 is TGTGCCAGCAGCCAAGGGGGACAGGGCTTTGGCTACACCTTC.

This chain joins TRBV4-1 and TRBJ2-3; TRBD2 agrees at 7 bases. Per the germline V gene, CDR1 is MGHRA and CDR2 is YSYEKL. The CDR3 length is 16 residues. V dropped 2 bases and J dropped 5; count of bases not matched to a gene: 10. The CDR3 nucleotides read TGCGCCAGCAGCCAAATCGGGGGGAGGGCCTTAGATACGCAGTATTTT. Translating gives CASSQIGGRALDTQYF.

CDR3 sequence: CASSPGHYNTEAFF. DNA of the CDR3: TGTGCCAGCAGCCCGGGACACTACAACACTGAAGCTTTCTTT. The chain links TRBV6-2 or TRBV6-3 to TRBJ1-1; tentatively, D is TRBD1 (6 bases). This CDR3 spans 14 amino acids. Trimming removed 6 bases at V and 2 bases at J, with 13 bases between. In germline, CDR1 is MNHEY, CDR2 SVGEGT.

The chain joins TRBV7-9 to TRBJ2-1; 7 bases are a match to TRBD1. J lost 0 bases, V lost 0 bases, and 8 bases had no gene match. Germline lookup yields CDR1 SEHNR and CDR2 FQNEAQ (reference sequence). The CDR3 has 18 amino acids. The CDR3 sequence is CASSLAFSQGSSYNEQFF. In DNA form, the CDR3 reads TGTGCCAGCAGCTTAGCTTTTTCACAGGGGAGCTCCTACAATGAGCAGTTCTTC.

This chain links TRBV18 with TRBJ2-2; 12 positions agree with TRBD2. Germline assignment: CDR1 KGHSH and CDR2 LQKENI. The CDR3 totals 18 residues. The V and J ends lost 5 bases and 3 bases, in that order; junction bases with no gene match: 10. The CDR3 DNA follows: TGTGCCAGCTCAACTCTAGCGGGAGGGACCGATTACACCGGGGAGCTGTTTTTT. Translation: CASSTLAGGTDYTGELFF. Based on the CDR3 plus reference TRBV18 and TRBJ2-2, the full variable domain is NAGVMQNPRHLVRRRGQEARLRCSPMKGHSHVYWYRQLPEEGLKFMVYLQKENIIDESGMPKERFSAEFPKEGPSILRIQQVVRGDSAAYFCASSTLAGGTDYTGELFFGEGSRLTVL.

The chain links TRBV19 to TRBJ2-3; the D gene is possibly TRBD2 (5 bases). The germline V gene encodes CDR1 LNHDA and CDR2 SQIVND (reference sequence). The V and J ends lost 10 bases and 6 bases respectively, with 17 bases between them. The CDR3 runs to 13 residues. The CDR3 DNA reads as TGTGCCACCCAAGAGACTCAGCGGGATACGCAGTATTTT. Encoded protein: CATQETQRDTQYF.

V usage is TRBV11-3 and J usage is TRBJ1-6; D is undetermined. Trimming cost V 2 bases and J 7 bases, with 12 bases left between them. This CDR3 is built from 15 residues. Per the germline V gene, CDR1 is SGHNT and CDR2 is YENEEA. CDR3 sequence (DNA): TGTGCCAGCAGCTTACTTGACAAAGGAAATTCACCCCTCCACTTT. Translated, it gives CASSLLDKGNSPLHF.

CDR3 sequence: CASSPTGSQETQYF. CDR3 nucleotide sequence: TGCGCCAGCAGCCCCACAGGGAGCCAAGAGACCCAGTACTTC. V gene TRBV4-1 combines with J gene TRBJ2-5, with TRBD1 as a possible D gene (6 bases). V was pared by 4 bases and J by 1 base, with 10 bases between. From germline, CDR1 is MGHRA and CDR2 YSYEKL. The CDR3 sequence is 14 residues long.

The V gene is TRBV14, the J gene TRBJ2-2, with a possible D match to TRBD2 (5 bases). The CDR3 totals 17 residues. The germline V gene encodes CDR1 SGHDN and CDR2 FVKESK. Trimming stripped 5 bases from V and 0 bases from J, with 16 bases between. In DNA, the CDR3 is TGTGCCAGCAGCTCTCTTCCCGGGGAGCCGAACACCGGGGAGCTGTTTTTT. Amino acids: CASSSLPGEPNTGELFF.

The chain carries TRBV4-2 and TRBJ2-3, with TRBD2 matching over 12 bases. CDR1 is LGHNA and CDR2 is YNFKEQ in the germline V gene. The ends lost 4 bases at V and 3 bases at J; junction bases unmatched: 8. The CDR3 runs to 17 residues. This CDR3 is CASSPEPLAGGTDTQYF. The CDR3 nucleotides read TGTGCCAGCAGCCCTGAACCGCTAGCGGGAGGGACAGATACGCAGTATTTT.

This clone was picked up one time. Here the CDR3 reads CASSPFRGSGELFF. The DNA for the CDR3 is TGTGCCAGCAGCCCCTTTAGGGGCAGCGGGGAGCTGTTTTTT. The chain recombines TRBV7-9 with TRBJ2-2, with a weak D call TRBD1 (5 bases). Germline CDR1 SEHNR, CDR2 FQNEAQ (reference sequence). The V and J ends lost 5 bases and 7 bases respectively, with 14 bases between them. The CDR3 totals 14 residues. The full variable domain, completed using reference TRBV7-9 and TRBJ2-2, is DTGVSQNPRHKITKRGQNVTFRCDPISEHNRLYWYRQTLGQGPEFLTYFQNEAQLEKSRLLSDRFSAERPKGSFSTLEIQRTEQGDSAMYLCASSPFRGSGELFFGEGSRLTVL.

This CDR3 is CASSPGQGAREKLFF. CDR3 DNA sequence: TGTGCCAGCAGTCCAGGCCAGGGGGCGCGTGAAAAACTGTTTTTT. The chain uses TRBV14 and TRBJ1-4; TRBD1 agrees at 8 bases. Trimming took 6 bases from V and 7 from J; bases not matched to a gene: 10. The CDR3 runs to 15 residues. Germline values: CDR1 SGHDN, CDR2 FVKESK.

The chain couples TRBV3-1 (or the pseudogene TRBV3-2) to TRBJ2-2; D unresolved. The V end was cut by 1 base, the J end by 8 bases, with 5 bases between. CDR1 is LGHDT, CDR2 YNNKEL, per germline (reference sequence). This CDR3 has 12 amino acids. The CDR3 protein is CASSQVSGELFF. The CDR3 DNA reads TGTGCCAGCAGCCAAGTTTCTGGGGAGCTGTTTTTT.

The genes are TRBV11-3 and TRBJ2-1, with D hard to call. Looked up from germline, CDR1 is SGHNT and CDR2 is YENEEA. The CDR3 runs 13 residues. V gave up 3 bases and J gave up 7 bases, with 10 bases separating them. The CDR3 DNA reads TGTGCCAGCAGCTTGGGCTTCGCTAATGAGCAGTTCTTC. It translates to CASSLGFANEQFF.

The V call is TRBV6-5, the J call TRBJ1-4; D not resolved. Germline loops: CDR1 MNHEY, CDR2 SVGAGI. V shed 6 bases and J shed 7 bases, with 18 bases lying between them. CDR3 length: 15 amino acids. For the CDR3, the DNA is TGTGCCAGCAGATTAACGGGGTTTTTGGGTGAAAAACTGTTTTTT. Translated, it gives CASRLTGFLGEKLFF.

The chain uses TRBV7-2 and TRBJ1-2, with TRBD1 as a possible D gene (5 bases). V was shortened by 6 bases and J by 1 base, with 12 bases between the two germline ends. Germline V gene data show CDR1 as SGHTA and CDR2 as FQGNSA. This CDR3 region has 14 residues. CDR3 coding DNA: TGTGCCAGCAGGGATCGGGGGGTTAACTATGGCTACACCTTC. Translated, it gives CASRDRGVNYGYTF.

The V and J genes are TRBV29-1 and TRBJ2-3, with 9 bases matching TRBD2. Looked up from germline, CDR1 is SQVTM and CDR2 is ANQGSEA. There are 15 residues in the CDR3. V lost 3 bases to trimming and J lost 3 bases; unmatched junction nucleotides: 7. CDR3 in amino acids: CSVDPRAGGTDTQYF. The CDR3 coding sequence is TGCAGCGTTGACCCCCGGGCGGGAGGGACAGATACGCAGTATTTT.